These T cell receptor beta chains were read from a single sample in a study of blood T cell repertoires in COVID-19. The table came from immunoSEQ multiplex PCR; TCRdb's copy has only in-frame clones and leaves some out. The sample contains roughly 240,000 clones, approximately 83% of which appear only once. Sequenced sample: peripheral blood. These receptors were obtained from a woman in her thirties who had recovered from COVID-19. Each CDR3 is given with its conserved first and last residue. The D gene is left open where the match is weak. Not every row has a clone size; where given, it reads once, few, many or a size class.

clone_size j_call cdr3_length d_call v_call cdr3_aa cdr3_nt
NA TRBJ1-3 16 TRBD1 TRBV2 CASSGTGSNSGNTIYF TGTGCCAGCAGTGGGACAGGGTCGAACTCTGGAAACACCATATATTTT
once TRBJ1-2 18 TRBD1 TRBV18 CASSASGTGGSANYGYTF TGTGCCAGCTCAGCATCCGGGACAGGGGGCTCCGCTAACTATGGCTACACCTTC
NA TRBJ2-2 14 TRBD1 TRBV2 CARTGQGNTGELFF TGTGCCAGAACGGGACAGGGAAACACCGGGGAGCTGTTTTTT
NA TRBJ1-2 13 NA TRBV21-1 CASSRGTGEGYTF TGTGCCAGCAGCAGAGGGACAGGGGAAGGCTACACCTTC
NA TRBJ1-4 14 NA TRBV7-2 CASSLSRGGEKLFF TGTGCCAGCAGCTTATCCAGGGGCGGAGAAAAACTGTTTTTT
NA TRBJ2-7 14 TRBD2 TRBV3-1/TRBV3-2 CASSSSGAGYEQYF TGTGCCAGCAGTTCTAGCGGGGCAGGCTACGAGCAGTACTTC
NA TRBJ1-1 14 TRBD1 TRBV2 CASDGTGENTEAFF TGTGCCAGTGACGGGACAGGGGAGAACACTGAAGCTTTCTTT
NA TRBJ2-2 14 NA TRBV5-1 CASSLGTNTGELFF TGCGCCAGCAGCTTGGGAACAAACACCGGGGAGCTGTTTTTT
NA TRBJ2-1 17 TRBD2 TRBV7-9 CASSLVGAGRGTNEQFF TGTGCCAGCAGCTTAGTGGGTGCAGGGCGGGGGACCAATGAGCAGTTCTTC
NA TRBJ1-2 13 NA TRBV28 CASSTRGFYGYTF TGTGCCAGCAGTACCAGGGGTTTCTATGGCTACACCTTC
NA TRBJ2-2 17 NA TRBV5-5 CASSLHRTAANTGELFF TGTGCCAGCAGCTTGCATCGGACAGCCGCGAACACCGGGGAGCTGTTTTTT
NA TRBJ2-5 16 TRBD2 TRBV4-2 CASSPDLAGVAETQYF TGTGCCAGCAGCCCTGACCTAGCGGGGGTTGCAGAGACCCAGTACTTC
once TRBJ1-2 15 NA TRBV2 CASSDIGADFDGYTF TGTGCCAGCAGTGATATTGGGGCCGACTTTGATGGCTACACCTTC
NA TRBJ1-4 16 NA TRBV3-1/TRBV3-2 CASSQDQVRVDEKLFF TGTGCCAGCAGCCAAGATCAGGTCAGGGTGGATGAAAAACTGTTTTTT
NA TRBJ1-3 15 TRBD1 TRBV18 CASSPIDRAGNTIYF TGTGCCAGCTCACCCATAGACAGGGCTGGAAACACCATATATTTT
NA TRBJ2-2 14 NA TRBV6-4 CASSAEETAGELFF TGTGCCAGCAGTGCCGAAGAAACAGCCGGGGAGCTGTTTTTT